One and the same sample provided the 31 T cell receptor beta chains below, sequenced in a study of tumor-infiltrating lymphocytes in primary liver carcinoma listed by TCRdb under 2017. Reads for this sample came from an Illumina HiSeq 2500. Starting from about 550 ng total RNA, TCRbeta-specific cDNA was produced by reverse transcription with a constant-region primer and ProtoScript II reverse transcriptase. The TCRbeta libraries were prepared through three rounds of nested multiplex PCR following a slightly modified ARM-PCR procedure. Each of the first two PCR rounds ran for approximately 10 cycles and used multiplex TRBV1-TRBV30 forward primers together with a Cbeta reverse primer. TCRdb reran the public reads through fastp at Q25 and MiXCR, keeping productive beta chains. Merged by CDR3 protein, the rows form single entries marked with the most common genes and DNA. This sample holds 250,000 to 350,000 distinct CDR3 sequences; 45% to 70% were observed only once. The top ten clones comprise about 18% of the sample.

Blood RNA was extracted from unsorted whole blood using TRIzol reagent, and germline DNA was obtained with the DNeasy Blood & Tissue kit. Sequences were obtained from peripheral blood. These receptors all come from a woman in her twenties or thirties with primary liver carcinoma and hepatitis B virus infection.

As for this clonotype: The germline gene is not matched at one end of the junction; a read error may be the cause. The chain employs TRBV30 and TRBJ2-7; 10 bases fit TRBD1. The length of the CDR3 is 13 residues. Germline V gives CDR1 GTSNPN, CDR2 SVGIG (reference sequence). CDR3 loop: CAWARQGAHEQYF. The CDR3 nucleotides read TGTGCCTGGGCCCGACAGGGGGCCCACGAACAGTACTTC.

This clonotype has just one count. V and J are TRBV28 and TRBJ1-3; the D gene is possibly TRBD1 (6 bases). Germline V gene lookup returns CDR1 MDHEN and CDR2 SYDVKM. V dropped 9 bases and J dropped 2 bases, with 14 bases sitting between them. The CDR3 length is 14 residues. The CDR3: CASSPTGTGNTIYF. The CDR3, as DNA: TGTGCCAGTAGTCCCACAGGGACTGGAAACACCATATATTTT. The whole variable domain, remainder taken from reference TRBV28 and TRBJ1-3, is DVKVTQSSRYLVKRTGEKVFLECVQDMDHENMFWYRQDPGLGLRLIYFSYDVKMKEKGDIPEGYSVSREKKERFSLILESASTNQTSMYLCASSPTGTGNTIYFGEGSWLTVV.

A word on this clonotype: Just one base apart from a much larger clone, this may be a read error. The genes are TRBV6-2 or TRBV6-3 and TRBJ1-1, with a possible D match to TRBD1 (6 bases). The CDR3 consists of 12 residues. Germline assignment: CDR1 MNHEY and CDR2 SVGEGT. In DNA form, the CDR3 reads TGTGGCAGCAGAGGAGGGCAGGGGGAAGCTTTCTTT. Its protein is CGSRGGQGEAFF.

This clonotype was seen many times. The chain uses TRBV6-5 and TRBJ2-3; the match to TRBD2 covers 8 bases. CDR3 length: 19 amino acids. After removal of 1 base from V and 4 bases from J, the junction contained 16 bases not matched to a gene. Germline V gene lookup returns CDR1 MNHEY and CDR2 SVGAGI. The CDR3 reads CASSYLRVAGRGNPDTQYF. The CDR3, as DNA: TGTGCCAGCAGTTACTTGAGGGTAGCGGGAAGGGGGAACCCAGATACGCAGTATTTT.

About this clonotype itself: A much larger clone is a single base away; this may be a read error. The J gene is TRBJ1-1, the V gene TRBV6-5; 7 nucleotides line up with TRBD1. The CDR3 covers 15 residues. The germline gives CDR1 MNHEY, CDR2 SVGAGI. The CDR3 spells CASSYLGTVNNEAFF. The CDR3 bases are TGTGCCAGCAGTTACCTTGGGACAGTAAACAATGAAGCTTTCTTT.

This sequence joins TRBV28 and TRBJ2-7; D unclear. CDR1 MDHEN and CDR2 SYDVKM come from the germline V gene. The CDR3 consists of 15 residues. V was clipped by 7 bases and J by 3 bases, with 19 bases between them. For the CDR3, the DNA is TGTGCCAGCACACTACCCGGTGGCCGGAGCTACGAGCAGTACTTC. Translating it yields CASTLPGGRSYEQYF.

This chain links TRBV7-8 with TRBJ2-7; perhaps D is TRBD1 or TRBD2 (6 bases each). Trimming took 5 bases from V and 5 from J, leaving 16 bases between them. Germline CDR1 SGHVS, CDR2 FQNEAQ. There are 14 residues in the CDR3. CDR3 bases: TGTGCCAGCAGCGGAGGGGGACGTCACAACGAGCAGTACTTC. Amino acid sequence: CASSGGGRHNEQYF.

As concerns this clonotype: It may be a read error: a sequence one base away is much more abundant. The conserved phenylalanine or tryptophan normally closing the CDR3 is absent here, so this likely arose from a read error. V is TRBV12-3 or TRBV12-4 and J is TRBJ2-3, with 9 bases identical to TRBD2. With V trimmed by 1 base and J by 2 bases, 4 bases remained unmatched. CDR3 length: 16 residues. The CDR3 DNA reads TGTGCCAGCAGTTTAGGGCTAGCGGGGCCCACAGATACGCAGTATCTT. This codes for CASSLGLAGPTDTQYL.

This rearrangement joins TRBV4-2 to TRBJ2-1; a possible D gene is TRBD2 (6 bases). The germline V and J ends were trimmed by 2 bases and 0 bases, with 11 bases remaining between them. CDR3 length: 16 amino acids. In germline, CDR1 is LGHNA, CDR2 YNFKEQ. The CDR3 coding sequence is TGTGCCAGCAGCCAACATCCCGGGGGCTCCTACAATGAGCAGTTCTTC. This codes for CASSQHPGGSYNEQFF.

At least ten counts were recorded for this clonotype. The rearrangement joins TRBV6-5 to TRBJ2-2, with a possible D match to TRBD1 (5 bases). V was pared by 8 bases and J by 2 bases, with 6 bases between. CDR1 and CDR2 (germline): MNHEY, SVGAGI. The CDR3 is made up of 12 amino acids. CDR3 DNA: TGTGCCAGCCAGGGCAACACCGGGGAGCTGTTTTTT. Its protein is CASQGNTGELFF.

This clonotype was seen ten or more times. The chain combines TRBV6-5 with TRBJ1-1; a weak D match, TRBD1 (6 bases). The CDR3 runs to 14 residues. In germline, CDR1 is MNHEY, CDR2 SVGAGI. The germline V and J ends were trimmed by 5 bases and 4 bases, with 14 bases remaining between them. The CDR3 spells CASSQRQDRTEAFF. The CDR3 DNA is TGTGCCAGCAGTCAAAGACAGGACCGCACTGAAGCTTTCTTT.

This clonotype was counted many times. This chain uses TRBV10-2 with TRBJ2-1, with D possibly being TRBD1 (6 bases). Germline CDR1 is WSHSY and CDR2 is SAAADI. The V gene lost 6 bases and the J gene lost 1 base, with 13 bases spanning the gap. The CDR3 sequence is 15 residues long. The CDR3 region is CASRRSGESYNEQFF. In DNA, the CDR3 is TGCGCCAGCAGGAGGTCAGGGGAATCCTACAATGAGCAGTTCTTC.

This clonotype has just one count. The chain employs TRBV6-5 and TRBJ2-5, with 8 bases that match TRBD2. With 8 bases clipped from V and 5 bases from J, the junction kept 34 bases outside the gene matches. Germline assignment: CDR1 MNHEY and CDR2 SVGAGI. The CDR3 contains 22 residues. CDR3 nucleotides: TGTGCCAGCCGCAAGCGGTTAGGAGGTTTAGGACTAGCCGGCAACCTGGGGGAGACCCAGTACTTC. It encodes CASRKRLGGLGLAGNLGETQYF.

As to this clonotype: The junction shows a germline mismatch at one end, possibly a read error. This chain connects TRBV11-2 to TRBJ2-1, with 9 bases identical to TRBD2. Germline lookup yields CDR1 SGHAT and CDR2 FQNNGV. The length of the CDR3 is 14 residues. The CDR3 reads CASGLAGAYNEQSF. The DNA of the CDR3 is TGTGCCAGCGGCTTAGCGGGAGCGTACAATGAGCAGTCCTTC.

This clonotype was observed a few times. V and J are TRBV4-1 and TRBJ1-1; 11 nucleotides align to TRBD1. Germline V gene sequence: CDR1 MGHRA, CDR2 YSYEKL. V gave up 4 bases and J gave up 3 bases; unmatched junction bases: 13. CDR3 length: 18 amino acids. In DNA, the CDR3 is TGCGCCAGCAGCCGCCTCCTAAAAAGGGACAGGGGGGACACTGAAGCTTTCTTT. The encoded protein is CASSRLLKRDRGDTEAFF.

This clonotype appeared once. The CDR3 sequence: CASRAGQGFYEQYF. In DNA form, the CDR3 reads TGTGCCAGCAGGGCGGGACAGGGCTTCTACGAGCAGTACTTC. The V gene is TRBV7-2, the J gene TRBJ2-7, with TRBD1 matching 9 bases. Germline values: CDR1 SGHTA, CDR2 FQGNSA. The junction had 6 bases not matched to a gene; V was cut back by 6 bases and J by 3 bases. The CDR3 has 14 residues.

The CDR3 region is CASSLEGYGGYTF. CDR3 bases: TGTGCCAGCAGCTTAGAGGGCTATGGCGGCTACACCTTC. The chain joins TRBV7-9 to TRBJ1-2; no firm D call. Per germline, CDR1 SEHNR and CDR2 FQNEAQ (reference sequence). The V gene lost 1 base and the J gene lost 8 bases, with 11 bases spanning the gap. The CDR3 consists of 13 residues.

Notes on this clonotype: Being one base from a much bigger clone, this may be a read error. The V call is TRBV29-1, the J call TRBJ2-2; D tentatively fits TRBD1 or TRBD2 (5 bases each). Trimming left V 8 bases short and J 3 bases short, with 13 bases between. This CDR3 contains 13 residues. Germline V gives CDR1 SQVTM, CDR2 ANQGSEA. The CDR3 DNA reads as TGCAGCAACGGGGACGGTGACACCGGGGAGCTGTTTTTT. Protein product: CSNGDGDTGELFF.

This clonotype was seen more than once but under ten times. The chain recombines TRBV28 with TRBJ2-7; D unresolved. V was clipped by 3 bases and J by 5 bases, with 8 bases between them. Per germline, CDR1 MDHEN and CDR2 SYDVKM. This CDR3 has 12 amino acids. The CDR3 region is CASSFRVDEQYF. DNA for the CDR3: TGTGCCAGCAGTTTTCGGGTAGACGAGCAGTACTTC.

This clonotype was seen many times. The CDR3 sequence: CASSLGGYAYEQYF. In DNA form, the CDR3 reads TGTGCCAGCAGCTTAGGCGGTTACGCCTACGAGCAGTACTTC. This sequence joins TRBV11-1 and TRBJ2-7; D is undetermined. The V and J ends lost 1 base and 2 bases respectively, with 9 bases between them. In germline, CDR1 is SGHAT, CDR2 FQDESV (reference sequence). CDR3 size: 14 residues.

Comments on this clonotype: Germline and junction disagree at one end, which may indicate a read error. The chain couples TRBV11-2 to TRBJ2-7; D is perhaps TRBD2 (5 bases). CDR3 size: 15 residues. CDR1 and CDR2 from the germline V gene are SGHAT and FQNNGV. CDR3 loop: CVSSLSRVPSYEQYF. CDR3 sequence (DNA): TGTGTCAGCAGCTTATCGCGGGTTCCATCCTATGAGCAGTACTTC. The variable domain in full, with the rest retrieved from reference TRBV11-2 and TRBJ2-7, is EAGVAQSPRYKIIEKRQSVAFWCNPISGHATLYWYQQILGQGPKLLIQFQNNGVVDDSQLPKDRFSAERLKGVDSTLKIQPAKLEDSAVYLCVSSLSRVPSYEQYFGPGTRLTVT.

This rearrangement joins TRBV7-9 to TRBJ2-5, with D maybe TRBD1 (6 bases). With 3 bases removed from V and 4 bases from J, the gap between germline ends came to 9 bases. Germline V gives CDR1 SEHNR, CDR2 FQNEAQ (reference sequence). This CDR3 has 13 residues. The CDR3 DNA reads TGTGCCAGCAGCTTGCAGGGGCGAGAGACCCAGTACTTC. It translates to CASSLQGRETQYF.

This clonotype was detected a few times. A read error may explain this, as a much larger clone is one base away. This chain joins TRBV6-2 or TRBV6-3 and TRBJ2-1, with D perhaps TRBD1 or TRBD2 (6 bases each). The CDR3 is made up of 11 amino acids. Germline values: CDR1 MNHEY, CDR2 SVGEGT. This CDR3 reads CAGSSRGGRFF. CDR3 DNA: TGTGCCGGCAGTTCGAGAGGGGGGCGGTTCTTC.

Turning to this clonotype: An end of the junction does not agree with germline; a read error may underlie this. CDR3 DNA sequence: TGTGCCAGTAGCCCGAGGACAGAATCTAACTATGGCTACATCTTC. It is translated as CASSPRTESNYGYIF. The V gene is TRBV4-2, the J gene TRBJ1-2; maybe TRBD1 (6 bases). The CDR3 has 15 amino acids. Germline V CDR1 and CDR2: LGHNA, YNFKEQ.

This clonotype was recorded many times. This chain uses TRBV5-4 with TRBJ2-7, with D uncertain. The CDR3 has 12 amino acids. From germline, CDR1 is SGHNT and CDR2 YYREEE (reference sequence). V lost 2 bases and J 2 bases, leaving 5 bases between the germline ends. The CDR3 sequence is CASSLAPYEQYF. Written as DNA, the CDR3 is TGTGCCAGCAGCTTAGCGCCCTACGAGCAGTACTTC.

This clonotype was detected once. As DNA, the CDR3 is TGTGCCAGCAGTCCCCCCCCCACGCCCCACCAGCATTTT. This sequence encodes CASSPPPTPHQHF. The chain carries TRBV28 and TRBJ1-5; D is unclear. Germline values: CDR1 MDHEN, CDR2 SYDVKM. The length of the CDR3 is 13 residues. The germline V and J ends were trimmed by 5 bases and 12 bases, with 17 bases remaining between them.

This clonotype was observed at least ten times. This chain links TRBV6-5 with TRBJ2-1, with 7 bases fitting TRBD2. J was trimmed by 0 bases and V by 2 bases; bases with no gene match: 1. The CDR3 has 15 residues. CDR1 is MNHEY, CDR2 SVGAGI, per germline. The CDR3 region is CASSYTSDSYNEQFF. Written as DNA, the CDR3 is TGTGCCAGCAGTTACACTAGCGACTCCTACAATGAGCAGTTCTTC.

Of note for this clonotype: A much larger clone is a single base away; this may be a read error. V gene TRBV10-2 combines with J gene TRBJ2-7; TRBD2 might be the D (6 bases). The CDR3 extends over 14 amino acids. Germline V CDR1 and CDR2: WSHSY, SAAADI. The CDR3 spells CDSVETRAGNEQYF. The CDR3 DNA follows: TGCGACAGCGTCGAGACTAGGGCAGGGAACGAGCAGTACTTC.

The chain has TRBV6-1 and TRBJ1-6, with 7 bases matching TRBD1. From germline, CDR1 is MNHNS and CDR2 SASEGT. The CDR3 has 14 residues. With 7 bases clipped from V and 7 bases from J, the junction kept 7 bases outside the gene matches. The CDR3 region has the DNA TGTGCCAGCACCATGACAGGGTACAATTCACCCCTCCACTTT. Translation gives CASTMTGYNSPLHF.

This clonotype was seen a few times. The chain has TRBV10-3 and TRBJ1-5; D remains ambiguous. V dropped 0 bases and J dropped 4 bases, with 1 base sitting between them. There are 12 residues in the CDR3. Germline V gene lookup returns CDR1 ENHRY and CDR2 SYGVKD. In DNA form, the CDR3 reads TGTGCCATCAGTGAGTCGAATCAGCCCCAGCATTTT. This encodes CAISESNQPQHF.

In regard to this clonotype: A read error is possible here, since a much larger clone lies one base away. The genes are TRBV4-2 and TRBJ2-5; TRBD2 might be the D (6 bases). This CDR3 is 15 amino acids long. Germline V gene data show CDR1 as LGHNA and CDR2 as YNFKEQ. The CDR3 DNA reads as TGTGTCAGCAGCCAAGACTGGCGGGAACAAGAGACCCAGTACTTC. Amino acid sequence: CVSSQDWREQETQYF.